The 5 T cell receptor beta chains in this list originate from one sample, sequenced in a study of blood T cell repertoires in COVID-19. Clones were sequenced by immunoSEQ multiplex PCR, and TCRdb holds only the in-frame ones, with some missing. The table shows roughly 200,000 clones, with 65% to 85% occurring only once. The sequencing input was peripheral blood. Receptors originate from a man between 40 and 49 years old with acute or convalescent COVID-19.

The chain has TRBV7-9 and TRBJ2-7, with 9 positions matching TRBD2. V dropped 5 bases and J dropped 3; count of bases not matched to a gene: 14. Germline assignment: CDR1 SEHNR and CDR2 FQNEAQ (reference sequence). The CDR3 has 17 amino acids. CDR3 protein: CASSLSLAGETFYEQYF. The CDR3 DNA follows: TGTGCCAGCAGCCTAAGCTTAGCGGGAGAAACTTTCTACGAGCAGTACTTC.

In DNA form, the CDR3 reads TGTGCCAGCAGAAAATCCGGACAGGGGTTCGCAGATACGCAGTATTTT. Translated, it gives CASRKSGQGFADTQYF. The chain employs TRBV2 and TRBJ2-3, with TRBD1 identical over 9 bases. V lost 6 bases to trimming and J lost 4 bases; unmatched junction nucleotides: 11. CDR1 is SNHLY, CDR2 FYNNEI, per germline. The CDR3 is made up of 16 amino acids.

This clone occurred a few times. The chain uses TRBV3-1 (or the pseudogene TRBV3-2) and TRBJ1-5, with 7 bases that match TRBD1. The CDR3 sequence is 15 residues long. Germline V CDR1 and CDR2: LGHDT, YNNKEL (reference sequence). Trimming at V came to 4 bases and at J to 6 bases, leaving 9 bases not matched to a gene. For the CDR3, the DNA is TGTGCCAGCAGCCCTCGACAGGGCGGTGTTCAGCCCCAGCATTTT. Translation: CASSPRQGGVQPQHF.

This chain uses TRBV10-3 with TRBJ2-7, with 7 positions matching TRBD1. CDR3 size: 14 residues. Germline V gene data show CDR1 as ENHRY and CDR2 as SYGVKD. After removal of 10 bases from V and 0 bases from J, the junction contained 9 bases not matched to a gene. CDR3 nucleotides: TGTGCCACGAGGGGACAGCTTAGCTCCTACGAGCAGTACTTC. As protein: CATRGQLSSYEQYF.

This rearrangement joins TRBV24-1 to TRBJ2-1, with TRBD1 identical over 12 bases. Germline V lookup: CDR1 KGHDR, CDR2 SFDVKD. This CDR3 spans 14 amino acids. V dropped 4 bases and J dropped 9; count of bases not matched to a gene: 3. The CDR3 is CATSEGQGAGEQFF. The CDR3 DNA sequence: TGTGCCACCAGTGAGGGACAGGGGGCCGGTGAGCAGTTCTTC.